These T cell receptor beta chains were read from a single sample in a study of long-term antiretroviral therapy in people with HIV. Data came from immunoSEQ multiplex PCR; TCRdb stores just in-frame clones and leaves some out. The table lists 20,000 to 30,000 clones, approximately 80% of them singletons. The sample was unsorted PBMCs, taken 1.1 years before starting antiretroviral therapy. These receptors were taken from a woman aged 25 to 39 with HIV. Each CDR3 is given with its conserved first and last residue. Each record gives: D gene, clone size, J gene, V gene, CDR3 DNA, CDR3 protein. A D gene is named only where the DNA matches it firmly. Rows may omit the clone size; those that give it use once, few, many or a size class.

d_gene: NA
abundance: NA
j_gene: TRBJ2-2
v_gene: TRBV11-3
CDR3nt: TGTGCCAGCAGCTTTGAAGGGTATACCGGGGAGCTGTTTTTT
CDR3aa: CASSFEGYTGELFF

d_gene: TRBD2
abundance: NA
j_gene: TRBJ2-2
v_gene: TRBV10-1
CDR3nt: TGCGCCAGCGCCCTACCTACCGAGCGGGGGGGGGCCGTCGAGGAGCTGTTTTTT
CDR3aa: CASALPTERGGAVEELFF

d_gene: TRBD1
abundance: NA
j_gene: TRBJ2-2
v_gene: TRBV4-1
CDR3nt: TGCGCCAGCACCCCGAGGGCCGGGACAGGGGGACTCACCGGGGAGCTGTTTTTT
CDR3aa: CASTPRAGTGGLTGELFF

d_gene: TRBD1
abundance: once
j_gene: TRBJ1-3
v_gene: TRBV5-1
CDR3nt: TGCGCCAGCAGCCCCATGGGACAGACCTTCTCTGGAAACACCATATATTTT
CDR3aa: CASSPMGQTFSGNTIYF

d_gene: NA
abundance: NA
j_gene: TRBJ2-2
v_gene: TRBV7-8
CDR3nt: TGTGCCAGCAGCATACTCCGGGACTTGAACACCGGGGAGCTGTTTTTT
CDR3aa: CASSILRDLNTGELFF

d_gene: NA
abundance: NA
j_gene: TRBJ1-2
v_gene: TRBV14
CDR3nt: TGTGCCAGCAGCGTTAACCGGGGGGGTGGCTACACCTTC
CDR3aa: CASSVNRGGGYTF

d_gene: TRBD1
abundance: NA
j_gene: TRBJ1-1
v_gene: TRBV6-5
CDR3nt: TGTGCCAGCAGTTACTCAGAGGGGGCGAGAACTGAAGCTTTCTTT
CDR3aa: CASSYSEGARTEAFF

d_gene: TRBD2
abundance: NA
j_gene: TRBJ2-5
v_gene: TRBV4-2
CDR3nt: TGTGCCAGCAGCCAAGTAGCGGGGGAGGGGGCAGAGACCCAGTACTTC
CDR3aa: CASSQVAGEGAETQYF

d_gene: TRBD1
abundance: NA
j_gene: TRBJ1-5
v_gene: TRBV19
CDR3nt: TGTGCCAGTAGTATAGGGGCGAGACAGGGAGGTCGTGGCAATCAGCCCCAGCATTTT
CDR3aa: CASSIGARQGGRGNQPQHF

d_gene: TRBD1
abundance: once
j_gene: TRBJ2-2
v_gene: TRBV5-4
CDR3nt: TGTGCCAGCAGCCCAGGACAGGGTGACACCGGGGAGCTGTTTTTT
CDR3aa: CASSPGQGDTGELFF

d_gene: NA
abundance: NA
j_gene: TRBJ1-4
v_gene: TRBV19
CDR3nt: TGTGCCAGTAGCTACGCCGGGGAAAAACTGTTTTTT
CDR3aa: CASSYAGEKLFF

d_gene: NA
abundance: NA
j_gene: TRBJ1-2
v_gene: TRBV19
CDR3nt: TGTGCCAGTAGTATCCTGGACAGACATGGCTACACCTTC
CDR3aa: CASSILDRHGYTF

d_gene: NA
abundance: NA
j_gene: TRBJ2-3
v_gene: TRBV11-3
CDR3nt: TGTGCCAGCAGCCCAGGAGGCAAGGGGGAGGATACGCAGTATTTT
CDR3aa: CASSPGGKGEDTQYF

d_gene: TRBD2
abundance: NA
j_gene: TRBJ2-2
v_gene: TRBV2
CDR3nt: TGTGCCAGCAGTGAAGAGGAGACTAGCGGGGGGGACACCGGGGAGCTGTTTTTT
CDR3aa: CASSEEETSGGDTGELFF

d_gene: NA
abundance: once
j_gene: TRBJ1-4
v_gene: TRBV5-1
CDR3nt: TGCGCCAGCAGCTTGGACAGCCCTAATCTCGCAACTAATGAAAAACTGTTTTTT
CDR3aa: CASSLDSPNLATNEKLFF

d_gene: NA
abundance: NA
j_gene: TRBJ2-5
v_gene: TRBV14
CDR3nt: TGTGCCAGCAGCCAATCAGGACAGAGGCAGACCCAGTACTTC
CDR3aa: CASSQSGQRQTQYF

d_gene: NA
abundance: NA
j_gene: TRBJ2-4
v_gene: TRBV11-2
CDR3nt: TGTGCCAGTGGTACCGGAGGCAAAAACATTCAGTACTTC
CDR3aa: CASGTGGKNIQYF

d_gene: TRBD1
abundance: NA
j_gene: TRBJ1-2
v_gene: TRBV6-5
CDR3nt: TGTGCCAGCAGGAGAACAGGGGGCTTCGACTATGGCTACACCTTC
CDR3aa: CASRRTGGFDYGYTF

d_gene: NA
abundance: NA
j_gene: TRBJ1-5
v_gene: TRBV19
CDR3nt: TGTGCCAGTAGCACAGGGTCTAATCAGCCCCAGCATTTT
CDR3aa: CASSTGSNQPQHF

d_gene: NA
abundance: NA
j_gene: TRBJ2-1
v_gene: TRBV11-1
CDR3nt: TGTGCCAGCAGCTTAGGTGGCTTAAGCTCCTACAATGAGCAGTTCTTC
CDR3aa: CASSLGGLSSYNEQFF

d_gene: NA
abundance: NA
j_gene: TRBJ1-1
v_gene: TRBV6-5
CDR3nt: TGTGCCAGCAGTTCTGAACAGAACACTGAAGCTTTCTTT
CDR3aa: CASSSEQNTEAFF

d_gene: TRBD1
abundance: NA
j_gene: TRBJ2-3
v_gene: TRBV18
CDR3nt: TGTGCCAGCTCACGCCAAAGACTGGACAGGGTTGTAGATACGCAGTATTTT
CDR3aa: CASSRQRLDRVVDTQYF